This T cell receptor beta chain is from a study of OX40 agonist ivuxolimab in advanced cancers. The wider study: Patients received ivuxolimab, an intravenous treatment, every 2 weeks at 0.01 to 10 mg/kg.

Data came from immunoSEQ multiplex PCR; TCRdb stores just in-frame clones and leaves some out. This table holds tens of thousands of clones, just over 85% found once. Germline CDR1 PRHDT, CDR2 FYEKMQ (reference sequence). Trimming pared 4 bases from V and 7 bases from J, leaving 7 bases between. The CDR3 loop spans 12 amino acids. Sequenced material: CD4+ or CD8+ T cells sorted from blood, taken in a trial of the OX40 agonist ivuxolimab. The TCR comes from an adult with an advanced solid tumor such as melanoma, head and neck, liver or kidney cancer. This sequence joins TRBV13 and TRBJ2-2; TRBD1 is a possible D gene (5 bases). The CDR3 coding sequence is TGTGCCAGCAGCTCAGGGATCGGGGAGCTGTTTTTT. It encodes CASSSGIGELFF.